The 8 T cell receptor beta chains below come from one sample, sequenced in a study of spatial heterogeneity in lung cancer. Study-wide points: For expanded intratumoral alpha and beta TCRs, counts tracked tumor mutation counts.

Using its own MiXCR run on the 5' RACE reads, TCRdb lists one record per CDR3 protein. The sample holds about 30,000 distinct CDR3 sequences, approximately 7.7% seen once. The time point here: sample taken at primary tumor resection. Antigens for these TCRs are unknown. The sequencing used lung tumor tissue, collected at surgery. These receptor sequences come from a male donor with early-stage non-small cell lung cancer.

This clonotype was counted many times. V is TRBV20-1 and J is TRBJ2-3; D might be TRBD1 (5 bases). V was cut by 6 bases and J by 6 bases, with 25 bases left in between. Germline-derived CDR1 and CDR2 are DFQATT and SNEGSKA (reference sequence). The CDR3 runs to 16 residues. The CDR3, as DNA: TGCAGTGCGACACCCCGATTGACAGCATTTTCGGATACGCAGTATTTT. Protein: CSATPRLTAFSDTQYF.

This clonotype has a count of ten or more. The rearrangement links TRBV23-1 to TRBJ2-3, with TRBD1 as a possible D gene (6 bases). TRBV23-1 is recorded as an ORF, its role being uncertain. The CDR3 runs to 15 residues. Between the trimmed V and J ends, which lost 4 bases and 7 bases, there was a span of 18 bases. The CDR3 DNA is TGCGCCAGCAGTCCCGGACCAGGGGTCCCATATACGCAGTATTTT. Its protein product is CASSPGPGVPYTQYF.

The table lists this clonotype with many counts. The chain carries TRBV6-5 and TRBJ1-6, with D maybe TRBD1 (5 bases). The CDR3 sequence is 17 residues long. V lost 0 bases to trimming and J lost 7 bases, with 16 bases between them. Germline V gives CDR1 MNHEY, CDR2 SVGAGI. CDR3 in amino acids: CASSYSQRGADNSPLHF. CDR3 nucleotides: TGTGCCAGCAGTTACTCGCAACGAGGGGCGGACAATTCACCCCTCCACTTT.

This clonotype was seen many times. V is TRBV3-1 and J is TRBJ1-2; no reliable D call. The CDR3 has 14 residues. With 2 bases removed from V and 4 bases from J, the gap between germline ends came to 11 bases. CDR1 is LGHDT, CDR2 YNNKEL, per germline (reference sequence). CDR3 coding DNA: TGTGCCAGCAGCCAACTCACACGAAGCTATGGCTACACCTTC. Its protein product is CASSQLTRSYGYTF.

In its sample, this clonotype was seen many times. The chain recombines TRBV12-3 or TRBV12-4 with TRBJ1-5; 9 bases are a match to TRBD1. The CDR3 loop spans 17 amino acids. V gave up 5 bases and J gave up 2 bases; unmatched junction bases: 10. The CDR3: CASSPRRQGVGNQPQHF. CDR3 in DNA: TGTGCCAGCAGTCCAAGGAGACAGGGGGTGGGCAATCAGCCCCAGCATTTT.

This clonotype came up many times. The rearrangement links TRBV4-2 to TRBJ2-7; the match to TRBD1 covers 9 bases. The germline V gene encodes CDR1 LGHNA and CDR2 YNFKEQ. The CDR3 covers 15 residues. V shed 1 base and J 0 bases; nucleotides not matched to a gene: 1. This CDR3 reads CASSQGDRDSYEQYF. DNA for the CDR3: TGTGCCAGCAGCCAAGGGGACAGGGACTCCTACGAGCAGTACTTC.

The chain carries TRBV29-1 and TRBJ2-2; 10 bases line up with TRBD1. The CDR3 is 14 residues long. Per the germline V gene, CDR1 is SQVTM and CDR2 is ANQGSEA. Losses at the gene ends were 7 bases for V and 2 bases for J; bases not matched to a gene: 4. This CDR3 reads CSGRQGANTGELFF. CDR3 DNA sequence: TGCAGCGGCCGACAGGGGGCAAACACCGGGGAGCTGTTTTTT.

This clonotype occurred a few times. The V and J genes are TRBV6-1 and TRBJ1-1; 7 bases line up with TRBD1. The CDR3 totals 13 residues. J lost 8 bases, V lost 5 bases, and 8 bases had no gene match. CDR1 is MNHNS and CDR2 is SASEGT in the germline V gene. CDR3 sequence: CASSLDREEEAFF. The CDR3 bases are TGTGCCAGCAGTCTTGACAGGGAGGAAGAAGCTTTCTTT.